This T cell receptor beta chain was captured by sequencing in a study of T cell responses to AZD1222 COVID-19 vaccine. Study-wide findings and caveats: Vaccine-related CD4 TCRs covered spike, predominating at 160-218 and 743-854.

The analysis combined second doses at about 4 or about 12 weeks. To note about this clone: Antigen unknown.

Clones were sequenced by immunoSEQ multiplex PCR, and TCRdb holds only the in-frame ones, with some missing. The sample lists roughly 200,000 clones; approximately 93% were seen once. V dropped 0 bases and J dropped 0 bases, with 11 bases sitting between them. This CDR3 comprises 16 residues. CDR1 SEHNR and CDR2 FQNEAQ come from the germline V gene (reference sequence). This sequence originates from an adult who received the AZD1222 COVID-19 vaccine. The material was peripheral blood, obtained 28 days after the second AZD1222 dose. The rearrangement joins TRBV7-9 to TRBJ1-1, with D perhaps TRBD1 (5 bases). CDR3 protein: CASSLAGQGMNTEAFF. In DNA form, the CDR3 reads TGTGCCAGCAGCTTAGCGGGCCAGGGCATGAACACTGAAGCTTTCTTT. Using reference TRBV7-9 and TRBJ1-1 for the parts outside the CDR3, the full variable domain is DTGVSQNPRHKITKRGQNVTFRCDPISEHNRLYWYRQTLGQGPEFLTYFQNEAQLEKSRLLSDRFSAERPKGSFSTLEIQRTEQGDSAMYLCASSLAGQGMNTEAFFGQGTRLTVV.